Detailed here is one T cell receptor beta chain. In the authors' workflow: Amplification with reference gene primers provided the estimates of nucleated cell counts. Produced via immunoSEQ multiplex PCR; TCRdb's table is partial and in-frame only. The D gene and trimming were derived from the DNA, and the V and J assignments and clone size from that table. The sample lists tens of thousands of clones; 87% were seen once. The source of the sample is a study of blood T cell repertoires in COVID-19. Study overall: Whether acute or convalescent, the COVID-19 samples came from the United States, Italy and Spain. PBMCs, B-cell-depleted T cells, or T cells provided the cDNA or gDNA that made up the material.

CDR3 size: 17 residues. This receptor was identified in a male donor with acute or convalescent COVID-19. This chain uses TRBV21-1 with TRBJ1-1. TRBV21-1 is classified as a pseudogene. Sequenced sample: peripheral blood. The CDR3 sequence: CASSKGGGLPLNTEAFF. The CDR3, as DNA: TGTGCCAGCAGCAAAGGAGGAGGGCTGCCATTGAACACTGAAGCTTTCTTT.